This is a list of T cell receptor beta chains from one sample in a study of human thymus T cells. Assay: immunoSEQ multiplex PCR; the TCRdb copy retains only in-frame clones and omits some. The data show about 130,000 clones, around 94% seen once. The sequenced material came from thymus tissue. The receptors shown here come from a boy younger than two with a congenital heart defect but otherwise immunologically healthy. Both conserved end residues are part of each CDR3. Each record gives: J gene, V gene, D gene, CDR3 protein, CDR3 DNA. D genes are given only for firm matches.

j_call: TRBJ2-7
v_call: TRBV12-5
d_call: NA
cdr3_aa: CASGPMTQSYEQYF
cdr3_nt: TGTGCTAGTGGTCCCATGACGCAATCCTACGAGCAGTACTTC

j_call: TRBJ2-5
v_call: TRBV7-4
d_call: NA
cdr3_aa: CASSSRRKGGETQYF
cdr3_nt: TGTGCCAGCAGCTCCAGACGAAAGGGCGGGGAGACCCAGTACTTC

j_call: TRBJ2-7
v_call: TRBV11-2
d_call: TRBD1
cdr3_aa: CASSFWGTVDYEQYF
cdr3_nt: TGTGCCAGCAGCTTTTGGGGGACAGTAGACTACGAGCAGTACTTC

j_call: TRBJ2-3
v_call: TRBV4-1
d_call: NA
cdr3_aa: CASSQDGTGTDTQYF
cdr3_nt: TGCGCCAGCAGCCAAGATGGAACGGGAACAGATACGCAGTATTTT

j_call: TRBJ1-2
v_call: TRBV4-3
d_call: NA
cdr3_aa: CASSQLGMGGYTF
cdr3_nt: TGCGCCAGCAGCCAACTGGGGATGGGTGGCTACACCTTC

j_call: TRBJ1-2
v_call: TRBV28
d_call: NA
cdr3_aa: CASTGVGAYGYTF
cdr3_nt: TGTGCCAGCACCGGTGTAGGGGCCTATGGCTACACCTTC

j_call: TRBJ2-1
v_call: TRBV5-1
d_call: TRBD2
cdr3_aa: CASSPCHGGARDEQFF
cdr3_nt: TGCGCCAGCAGCCCGTGCCACGGGGGGGCCAGGGATGAGCAGTTCTTC

j_call: TRBJ2-2
v_call: TRBV5-1
d_call: TRBD1
cdr3_aa: CASSKGQPNTGELFF
cdr3_nt: TGCGCCAGCAGCAAGGGACAGCCGAACACCGGGGAGCTGTTTTTT

j_call: TRBJ1-1
v_call: TRBV5-1
d_call: NA
cdr3_aa: CASSLRASRNTEAFF
cdr3_nt: TGCGCCAGCAGCCTACGCGCGAGCAGGAACACTGAAGCTTTCTTT

j_call: TRBJ2-6
v_call: TRBV7-9
d_call: NA
cdr3_aa: CASSLEEAGPGANVLTF
cdr3_nt: TGTGCCAGCAGCTTAGAGGAGGCGGGGCCTGGGGCCAACGTCCTGACTTTC

j_call: TRBJ2-3
v_call: TRBV30
d_call: NA
cdr3_aa: CAWSVQAKQYF
cdr3_nt: TGTGCCTGGAGTGTACAGGCCAAGCAGTATTTT

j_call: TRBJ2-5
v_call: TRBV4-1
d_call: TRBD2
cdr3_aa: CASSQERLAGGRQETQYF
cdr3_nt: TGCGCCAGCAGCCAAGAACGACTAGCGGGGGGGCGGCAAGAGACCCAGTACTTC

j_call: TRBJ2-5
v_call: TRBV5-6
d_call: NA
cdr3_aa: CASSPLGRPGLQETQYF
cdr3_nt: TGTGCCAGCAGCCCACTCGGACGGCCCGGCCTCCAAGAGACCCAGTACTTC